The present T cell receptor (beta chain) was sequenced within a study of CD8+CD57+ T cells in acquired aplastic anemia. The use of genomic DNA as template underpinned the TCR beta VDJ and CDR3 profiling. Each CDR3 protein is one row after TCRdb ran MiXCR on the reads. The top ten clones hold about three fifths of a sample with 200,000 to 250,000 distinct CDR3 sequences, 50% to 70% of them seen once. V lost 0 bases, J lost 4 bases, and 5 bases stayed unmatched. This CDR3 comprises 14 residues. Germline V gene lookup returns CDR1 DFQATT and CDR2 SNEGSKA (reference sequence). CD8+CD57+ cell expansion, shown by flow cytometry, had occurred in the patients selected for sequencing. Each patient had severe acquired aplastic anemia. Points on this clonotype: The antigen remains unidentified.

The study, taken as a whole, reports: Overlap between patients and controls comprised about 28 CD8+ CDR3 sequences.

This clonotype originated in a human donor with aplastic anemia. The chain joins TRBV20-1 to TRBJ1-2, with 7 bases aligning to TRBD1. The sequenced sample consisted of sorted CD4+, CD8+, or CD8+CD57+ T cells (not recorded which) from PBMCs. For the CDR3, the DNA is TGCAGTGCTAGAGATCGGGACAGAGGCTATGGCTACACCTTC. Protein: CSARDRDRGYGYTF.